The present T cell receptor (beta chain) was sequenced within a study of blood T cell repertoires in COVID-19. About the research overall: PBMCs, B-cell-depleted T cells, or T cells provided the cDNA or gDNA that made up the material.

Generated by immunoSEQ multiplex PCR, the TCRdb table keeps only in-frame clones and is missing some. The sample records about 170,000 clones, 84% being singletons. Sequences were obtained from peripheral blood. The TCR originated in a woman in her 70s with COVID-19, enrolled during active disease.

The CDR3 spells CASSVAPQAHSGNTIYF. CDR3 DNA sequence: TGTGCCAGCAGCGTAGCTCCCCAGGCCCACTCTGGAAACACCATATATTTT. This sequence joins TRBV9 and TRBJ1-3, with D hard to call. V gave up 0 bases and J gave up 0 bases, with 13 bases separating them. This CDR3 spans 17 amino acids. Germline CDR1 is SGDLS and CDR2 is YYNGEE.